The 11 T cell receptor beta chains presented below share a single source sample, sequenced in a study of blood T cell repertoires in COVID-19. The assay was immunoSEQ multiplex PCR, and TCRdb's table has in-frame clones only and misses some. Here the sample spans over 95,000 clones, about 85% being singletons. Source material: peripheral blood. The receptors shown here come from a man aged 35 to 55 with acute or convalescent COVID-19.

The chain joins TRBV27 to TRBJ1-4; D uncertain. The CDR3 is 14 residues long. Trimming took off 7 bases at V and 4 bases at J, with 13 bases between the two ends. CDR1 MNHEY and CDR2 SMNVEV come from the germline V gene (reference sequence). CDR3 DNA sequence: TGTGCCAGCAAAGGACTCCGGGATAATGAAAAACTGTTTTTT. Its translation: CASKGLRDNEKLFF.

V is TRBV6-2 or TRBV6-3 and J is TRBJ2-3, with a weak D call TRBD1 (6 bases). CDR1 is MNHEY, CDR2 SVGEGT, per germline. This CDR3 spans 14 amino acids. V lost 5 bases, J lost 7 bases, and 16 bases lay in between. As DNA, the CDR3 is TGTGCCAGCAGTGCTCAGTTGGGGGCGTATACGCAGTATTTT. It is translated as CASSAQLGAYTQYF.

The gene calls are TRBV9 and TRBJ1-4, with a tentative D call TRBD1 (5 bases). Germline assignment: CDR1 SGDLS and CDR2 YYNGEE. This CDR3 has 14 amino acids. Between the trimmed V and J ends, which lost 3 bases and 0 bases, there was a span of 6 bases. CDR3: CASSATATNEKLFF. In nucleotides, the CDR3 is TGTGCCAGCAGCGCGACAGCAACTAATGAAAAACTGTTTTTT.

This chain connects TRBV4-1 to TRBJ2-3; 12 nucleotides align to TRBD1. The CDR3 spans 17 residues. The J segment lost 5 bases and the V segment lost 3 bases, leaving 9 bases of the junction unmatched. CDR1 is MGHRA, CDR2 YSYEKL, per germline. The CDR3 DNA is TGCGCCAGCAGCCAGGTCGGCCGGGACAGGGGGCTAGATACGCAGTATTTT. Protein sequence: CASSQVGRDRGLDTQYF.

This clone was counted a few times. This sequence joins TRBV7-3 and TRBJ2-1; 9 nucleotides match TRBD1. With 4 bases clipped from V and 10 bases from J, the junction kept 8 bases outside the gene matches. This CDR3 region has 14 residues. Germline values: CDR1 SGHTA, CDR2 FQGTGA. The CDR3: CASSSTGGVSEQFF. The CDR3 DNA reads TGTGCCAGCAGCTCGACAGGGGGGGTTAGCGAGCAGTTCTTC.

The chain links TRBV7-2 to TRBJ1-2; no reliable D call. This CDR3 has 15 amino acids. The V gene's germline CDR1 is SGHTA and CDR2 FQGNSA. With 0 bases removed from V and 6 bases from J, the gap between germline ends came to 14 bases. The CDR3 bases are TGTGCCAGCAGCTTAGCGCTCCGGTCCCAGGATGGCTACACCTTC. It is translated as CASSLALRSQDGYTF.

This clone was seen only once. The chain links TRBV25-1 to TRBJ2-3; no clear D gene. V lost 3 bases, J lost 2 bases, and 15 bases lay in between. Germline lookup yields CDR1 MGHDK and CDR2 SYGVNS. The CDR3 covers 16 residues. For the CDR3, the DNA is TGTGCCAGCAGTGATCGTTGGCAGGCCACCACAGATACGCAGTATTTT. Its protein is CASSDRWQATTDTQYF.

The chain recombines TRBV7-2 with TRBJ2-5; possible D gene TRBD2, 6 bases. The germline CDR1 and CDR2 sequences are SGHTA and FQGNSA. The CDR3 runs to 14 residues. Trimming stripped 2 bases from V and 4 bases from J, with 11 bases between. The CDR3 sequence is CASSLWASAETQYF. The CDR3, as DNA: TGTGCCAGCAGCTTATGGGCTAGCGCAGAGACCCAGTACTTC.

The rearrangement joins TRBV13 to TRBJ2-5; D perhaps matches TRBD2 (5 bases). The V gene lost 7 bases and the J gene lost 0 bases, with 9 bases spanning the gap. The CDR3 is 13 residues long. Germline assignment: CDR1 PRHDT and CDR2 FYEKMQ (reference sequence). CDR3 nucleotides: TGTGCCAGCACGCGGGCTGACCAAGAGACCCAGTACTTC. This codes for CASTRADQETQYF. The variable domain in full, with the rest retrieved from reference TRBV13 and TRBJ2-5, is AAGVIQSPRHLIKEKRETATLKCYPIPRHDTVYWYQQGPGQDPQFLISFYEKMQSDKGSIPDRFSAQQFSDYHSELNMSSLELGDSALYFCASTRADQETQYFGPGTRLLVL.

The chain combines TRBV25-1 with TRBJ2-5; 9 nucleotides line up with TRBD1. The ends lost 5 bases at V and 4 bases at J; junction bases unmatched: 8. The germline V gene encodes CDR1 MGHDK and CDR2 SYGVNS. This CDR3 is built from 15 residues. DNA of the CDR3: TGTGCCAGCAGTACCCAAGGGACAGGGCGAGAGACCCAGTACTTC. Protein: CASSTQGTGRETQYF.

The rearrangement links TRBV24-1 to TRBJ2-7; D gene uncertain. This CDR3 is built from 13 residues. CDR1 is KGHDR and CDR2 is SFDVKD in the germline V gene. Trimming pared 5 bases from V and 5 bases from J, leaving 12 bases between. DNA for the CDR3: TGTGCCACCAGTGTAGCTGGGTTTAACGAGCAGTACTTC. Translation: CATSVAGFNEQYF.